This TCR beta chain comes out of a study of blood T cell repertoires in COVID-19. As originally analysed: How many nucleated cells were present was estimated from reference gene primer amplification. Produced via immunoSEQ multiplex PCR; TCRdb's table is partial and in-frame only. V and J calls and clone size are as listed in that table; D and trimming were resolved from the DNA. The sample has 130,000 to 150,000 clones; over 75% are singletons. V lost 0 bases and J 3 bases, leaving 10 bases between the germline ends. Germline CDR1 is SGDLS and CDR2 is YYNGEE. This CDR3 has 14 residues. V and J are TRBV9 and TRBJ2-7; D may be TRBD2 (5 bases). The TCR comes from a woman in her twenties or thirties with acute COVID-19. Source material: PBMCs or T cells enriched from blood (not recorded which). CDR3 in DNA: TGTGCCAGCAGCGTAGCGGGAATAGGCTACGAGCAGTACTTC. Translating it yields CASSVAGIGYEQYF.